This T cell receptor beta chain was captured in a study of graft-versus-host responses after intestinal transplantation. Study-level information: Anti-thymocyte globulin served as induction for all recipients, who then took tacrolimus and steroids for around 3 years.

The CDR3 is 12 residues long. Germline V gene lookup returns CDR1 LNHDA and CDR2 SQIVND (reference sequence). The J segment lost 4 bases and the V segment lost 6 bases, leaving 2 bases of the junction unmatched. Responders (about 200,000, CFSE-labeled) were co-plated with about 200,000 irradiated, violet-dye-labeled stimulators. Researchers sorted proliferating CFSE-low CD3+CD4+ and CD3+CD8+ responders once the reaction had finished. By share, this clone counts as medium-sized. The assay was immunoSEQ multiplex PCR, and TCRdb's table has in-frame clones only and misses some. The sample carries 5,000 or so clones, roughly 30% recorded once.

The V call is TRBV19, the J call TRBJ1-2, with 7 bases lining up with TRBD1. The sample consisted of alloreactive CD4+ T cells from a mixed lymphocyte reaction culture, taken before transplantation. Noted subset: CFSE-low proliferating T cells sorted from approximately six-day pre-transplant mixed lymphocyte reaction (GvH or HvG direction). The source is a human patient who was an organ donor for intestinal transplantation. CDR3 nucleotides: TGTGCCAGTAGAGGGACAGCCTATGGCTACACCTTC. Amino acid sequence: CASRGTAYGYTF.